This T cell receptor (beta chain) was captured in a study of low-dose radiotherapy and immunotherapy resistance in tumors. Turning to the study itself: Cohort 1 was treated with 0.5 Gy per fraction at 2-week intervals, amounting to 6.5 Gy overall.

V was cut by 2 bases and J by 2 bases, with 15 bases left in between. Germline V lookup: CDR1 DFQATT, CDR2 SNEGSKA (reference sequence). The length of the CDR3 is 15 residues. The time point here: after trial treatment. The sample's treatment: LDRT plus nivolumab, ipilimumab, low-dose cyclophosphamide and aspirin (RACIN trial). The donors' regimen was nivolumab, ipilimumab, aspirin, low-dose cyclophosphamide and low-dose radiotherapy. Covering alpha and beta chains, TRAV- and TRBV-specific primers were used for the first-strand cDNA. It was with a constant-region primer and a V-primer adapter that TCRs were amplified over roughly 19 PCR cycles. TCRdb redid the calling of the reads with MiXCR, one entry per CDR3 protein. The profile covers 65,000 to 85,000 distinct CDR3 sequences, with around 17% appearing a single time and approximately 1.3% taken by the ten largest. This clonotype was seen ten or more times.

The input for sequencing was PBMCs, taken after low-dose radiotherapy plus immunotherapy. The J gene is TRBJ2-5, the V gene TRBV20-1; perhaps TRBD2 as D (5 bases). This sequence was found in a male donor with prostate cancer. The CDR3 DNA reads TGCAGTGCTAGATCGCGGGCCGGTCGACAAGAGACCCAGTACTTC. This codes for CSARSRAGRQETQYF.